This entry concerns a single T cell receptor (beta chain). Its specificity is unknown. These data belong to a study of post-analysis software for immune sequencing data. Prepared libraries of TCR beta cDNA carried unique molecular identifiers. MiXCR was run by TCRdb on the PCR reads, yielding one entry per CDR3 protein. In the table there are 750,000 to 950,000 distinct CDR3 sequences, approximately 44% of which are singletons. The study, taken as a whole, reports: The authors found that F measure strongly co-clustered same-batch samples.

Material: blood. This clonotype was sampled from a girl aged 5-17 years with multiple sclerosis.

The CDR3 nucleotides are TGCAGTGCTAGAGTTCTAGCGGGAGTAGAGCAGTTCTTC. Its protein is CSARVLAGVEQFF. The gene calls are TRBV20-1 and TRBJ2-1; 10 bases agree with TRBD2. This CDR3 contains 13 residues. Germline V CDR1 and CDR2: DFQATT, SNEGSKA (reference sequence). The V gene end was trimmed by 1 base and the J gene end by 10 bases; junction bases not matched to a gene: 4.